Sequencing of this T cell receptor beta chain was carried out in a study of long-term antiretroviral therapy in people with HIV. There are 15 residues in the CDR3. Germline-derived CDR1 and CDR2 are MDHEN and SYDVKM. The V and J ends lost 8 bases and 1 base, in that order; junction bases with no gene match: 8. Researchers report immunoSEQ v3.0 was run at survey level. Each sample had sequencing targeting about 35,000-50,000 T-cell genomes. The assay was immunoSEQ multiplex PCR, and TCRdb's table has in-frame clones only and misses some. The sample includes around 20,000 clones, 70% to 80% of them seen just once.

The sample here was unsorted PBMCs, taken 2.2 years after starting antiretroviral therapy. The J gene is TRBJ2-3, the V gene TRBV28; 8 bases map to TRBD1. The receptor's source is a man aged 50 to 60 with HIV. CDR3: CASGLGQGGTDTQYF. CDR3 DNA sequence: TGTGCCAGCGGATTAGGACAGGGAGGCACAGATACGCAGTATTTT. Full variable domain (remainder filled in from reference TRBV28 and TRBJ2-3): DVKVTQSSRYLVKRTGEKVFLECVQDMDHENMFWYRQDPGLGLRLIYFSYDVKMKEKGDIPEGYSVSREKKERFSLILESASTNQTSMYLCASGLGQGGTDTQYFGPGTRLTVL.